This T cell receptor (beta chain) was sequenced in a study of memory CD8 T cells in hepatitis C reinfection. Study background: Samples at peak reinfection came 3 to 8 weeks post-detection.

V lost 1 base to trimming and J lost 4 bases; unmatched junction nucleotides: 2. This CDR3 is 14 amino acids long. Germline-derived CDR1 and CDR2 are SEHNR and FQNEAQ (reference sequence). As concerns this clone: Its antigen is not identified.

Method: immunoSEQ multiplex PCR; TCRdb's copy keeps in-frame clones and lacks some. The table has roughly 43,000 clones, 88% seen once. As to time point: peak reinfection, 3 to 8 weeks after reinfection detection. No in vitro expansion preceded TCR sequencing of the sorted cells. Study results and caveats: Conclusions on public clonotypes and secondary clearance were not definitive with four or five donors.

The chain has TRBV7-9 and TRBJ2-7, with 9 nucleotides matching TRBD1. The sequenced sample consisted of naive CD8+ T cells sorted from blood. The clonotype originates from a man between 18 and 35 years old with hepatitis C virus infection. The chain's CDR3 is CASSLGQGGYEQYV. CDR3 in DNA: TGTGCCAGCAGCTTAGGACAGGGGGGGTACGAGCAGTACGTC.